A selection of T cell receptor beta chains follows, all from one sample in a study of lymphopenia after photon versus proton radiotherapy. Assay used: immunoSEQ multiplex PCR; TCRdb lists only in-frame clones, some missing. This sample has some 42,000 clones, with around 86% found just once. The sample here was peripheral blood, taken from a patient treated with proton-based radiotherapy. These receptors were collected from a woman in her 70s with pancreatic cancer. The CDR3 runs from the conserved cysteine through the conserved F or W. D genes are given only for firm matches. Clone size is not always given. Where it is, it says once, few, many or a class for expanded clones.

V gene	J gene	D gene	clone size	CDR3 protein	CDR3 DNA
TRBV14	TRBJ1-5	TRBD1	-	CASSLGGWGQPQHF	TGTGCCAGCAGCCTAGGGGGCTGGGGTCAGCCCCAGCATTTT
TRBV4-1	TRBJ1-1	-	-	CASSQDIRLTEAFF	TGCGCCAGCAGCCAAGACATTCGGTTAACTGAAGCTTTCTTT
TRBV6-1	TRBJ2-5	TRBD2	-	CASKTSGSFRETQYF	TGTGCCAGCAAAACTAGCGGGAGTTTTAGGGAGACCCAGTACTTC
TRBV18	TRBJ1-1	-	few	CASSPLPAGYEAFF	TGTGCCAGCTCACCACTACCGGCGGGGTATGAAGCTTTCTTT
TRBV7-3	TRBJ2-5	TRBD2	few	CASSLAGTSGWETQYF	TGTGCCAGCAGCCTAGCCGGGACTAGCGGCTGGGAGACCCAGTACTTC
TRBV28	TRBJ2-7	TRBD2	-	CASRALAGGEQYF	TGTGCCAGCAGGGCGCTAGCGGGAGGCGAGCAGTACTTC
TRBV9	TRBJ1-3	-	-	CASSDPVGFSGNTIYF	TGTGCCAGCAGCGATCCAGTGGGATTCTCTGGAAACACCATATATTTT
TRBV6-5	TRBJ2-7	TRBD2	-	CASRDIAGLSYEQYF	TGTGCCAGCAGGGATATAGCGGGACTCTCCTACGAGCAGTACTTC
TRBV6-6	TRBJ1-4	TRBD1	-	CASSSTGTGGFEKLFF	TGTGCCAGCAGTTCGACCGGGACAGGGGGCTTTGAAAAACTGTTTTTT
TRBV9	TRBJ2-1	TRBD2	-	CASSAGLARDNEQFF	TGTGCCAGCAGCGCCGGACTAGCGAGAGACAATGAGCAGTTCTTC
TRBV7-2	TRBJ2-1	TRBD2	-	CASSLATSGIGEQFF	TGTGCCAGCAGCTTAGCCACTAGCGGGATAGGTGAGCAGTTCTTC
TRBV18	TRBJ2-7	-	-	CASSPSMGRGEQYF	TGTGCCAGCTCACCCTCCATGGGCCGTGGGGAGCAGTACTTC
TRBV18	TRBJ1-5	-	-	CASSPQKLQSNQPQHF	TGTGCCAGCTCACCGCAGAAGCTCCAAAGCAATCAGCCCCAGCATTTT
TRBV7-6	TRBJ2-2	TRBD2	-	CASSPGLAGIGGELFF	TGTGCCAGCAGCCCGGGACTAGCGGGAATCGGCGGGGAGTTGTTTTTT
TRBV29-1	TRBJ2-5	TRBD2	-	CSLYLLAGTQETQYF	TGCAGCCTGTACCTCCTAGCGGGCACCCAAGAGACCCAGTACTTC
TRBV27	TRBJ2-2	TRBD2	-	CASSQSGSPTTGELFF	TGTGCCAGCAGCCAAAGCGGGAGTCCCACCACCGGGGAGCTGTTTTTT
TRBV5-1	TRBJ1-3	-	once	CASSPDRNGNTIYF	TGCGCCAGCAGCCCCGACAGGAATGGAAACACCATATATTTT
TRBV27	TRBJ2-7	-	once	CASSFQGLGGEQYF	TGTGCCAGCAGTTTCCAGGGATTAGGTGGCGAGCAGTACTTC
TRBV2	TRBJ1-1	TRBD1	-	CASSLGQGGKRNTEAFF	TGTGCCAGCAGCCTCGGACAGGGGGGAAAAAGGAACACTGAAGCTTTCTTT
TRBV7-2	TRBJ2-5	-	-	CASSLDYYQETQYF	TGTGCCAGCAGCTTAGATTACTACCAAGAGACCCAGTACTTC
TRBV28	TRBJ1-1	-	-	CAGKQTGITEAFF	TGTGCCGGCAAACAGACGGGGATCACTGAAGCTTTCTTT
TRBV29-1	TRBJ2-1	TRBD2	-	CSVESSGRGYEQFF	TGCAGCGTTGAGAGTAGCGGGAGAGGGTATGAGCAGTTCTTC
TRBV14	TRBJ2-1	-	-	CASSQDLSNEQFF	TGTGCCAGCAGCCAAGATCTGTCGAATGAGCAGTTCTTC
TRBV6-5	TRBJ2-1	TRBD1	-	CASSYTGGAGNEQFF	TGTGCCAGCAGTTACACAGGGGGCGCTGGTAATGAGCAGTTCTTC
TRBV7-2	TRBJ1-1	-	-	CASSPRLFEAFF	TGTGCCAGCAGCCCTAGACTATTTGAAGCTTTCTTT
TRBV18	TRBJ2-1	-	once	CASSPDRLGQFF	TGTGCCAGCTCACCTGACAGGTTAGGGCAGTTCTTC
TRBV2	TRBJ2-7	-	-	CASTKETGASEQYF	TGTGCCAGCACAAAGGAGACGGGGGCCTCCGAGCAGTACTTC
TRBV7-2	TRBJ1-2	TRBD1	-	CASSRPGTGSNYGYTF	TGTGCCAGCAGCCGTCCCGGGACAGGTTCTAACTATGGCTACACCTTC
TRBV4-3	TRBJ2-1	TRBD2	-	CASSQEAGGWVNEQFF	TGCGCCAGCAGCCAAGAGGCGGGAGGGTGGGTGAATGAGCAGTTCTTC
TRBV2	TRBJ2-2	-	-	CASSEGAGPNTGELFF	TGTGCCAGCAGTGAAGGTGCTGGCCCTAACACCGGGGAGCTGTTTTTT
TRBV15	TRBJ1-4	TRBD1	-	CATSRGTAEKLFF	TGTGCCACCAGCAGGGGGACAGCTGAAAAACTGTTTTTT
TRBV9	TRBJ2-7	-	-	CASSVQGREQYF	TGTGCCAGCAGCGTACAGGGACGAGAGCAGTACTTC
TRBV19	TRBJ1-1	-	-	CASTEQGTWRTAFF	TGTGCCAGTACGGAACAGGGTACCTGGAGAACAGCTTTCTTT
TRBV28	TRBJ2-6	-	-	CASSLLFYRARSGANVLTF	TGTGCCAGCAGTTTATTATTTTACAGGGCCCGCTCTGGGGCCAACGTCCTGACTTTC
TRBV18	TRBJ1-2	-	-	CASSPTGGASGYTF	TGTGCCAGCTCACCGACGGGAGGGGCTAGTGGCTACACCTTC
TRBV28	TRBJ2-7	-	-	CASSLYQTYEQYF	TGTGCCAGCAGTTTATACCAAACCTACGAGCAGTACTTC
TRBV28	TRBJ1-4	TRBD1	-	CASSLGTVSTNEKLFF	TGTGCCAGCAGTTTAGGGACAGTCTCAACTAATGAAAAACTGTTTTTT